A selection of T cell receptor beta chains follows, all from one sample in a study of memory B cells and T cells in multiple sclerosis. Measured with immunoSEQ multiplex PCR; TCRdb has only the in-frame clones, and not every one. The sample comprises roughly 30,000 clones, 86% of which are singletons, and approximately 2.6% rests with the top ten. These receptors' antigens are unknown. Input material: PBMCs from blood kept in culture. The receptors originated from a human donor with multiple sclerosis. CDR3s include the opening cysteine and the closing phenylalanine or tryptophan. A D gene is named only where the DNA matches it firmly. The size of a clone is reported for some rows only, either as once, few or many, or as a class for expanded clones.

TRBV6-1,.,.,TRBJ2-3,CASSENSRRGDTQYF,TGTGCCAGCAGTGAAAATTCCCGCAGGGGAGATACGCAGTATTTT
TRBV21-1,.,.,TRBJ1-2,CASSTLGRKYNYGYTF,TGTGCCAGCAGCACCTTGGGACGGAAATATAACTATGGCTACACCTTC
TRBV7-9,.,once,TRBJ1-2,CASSPTGPANYTF,TGTGCCAGCAGTCCAACAGGCCCGGCGAACTACACCTTC
TRBV6-5,TRBD2,.,TRBJ2-3,CASSRGGEDTQYF,TGTGCCAGCAGTCGGGGGGGCGAGGATACGCAGTATTTT
TRBV11-2,TRBD1,.,TRBJ2-2,CASSLDPAGGTGELFF,TGTGCCAGCAGCTTAGACCCGGCAGGGGGCACCGGGGAGCTGTTTTTT
TRBV1,.,once,TRBJ2-1,CTSSQETTRPGDEQFF,TGCACCAGCAGCCAGGAAACAACGAGACCCGGGGATGAGCAGTTCTTC
TRBV5-1,.,.,TRBJ1-6,CASSLTENSPLHF,TGCGCCAGCAGCTTGACGGAGAATTCACCCCTCCACTTT
TRBV19,TRBD1,.,TRBJ2-7,CASSVTGVEQYF,TGTGCCAGTAGTGTGACAGGGGTCGAGCAGTACTTC
TRBV19,.,.,TRBJ1-5,CASSPIQGFEPQHF,TGTGCCAGTAGTCCAATCCAGGGCTTTGAGCCCCAGCATTTT
TRBV4-2,TRBD2,.,TRBJ2-7,CASSQEMLAGAYEQYF,TGTGCCAGCAGCCAAGAGATGCTAGCGGGGGCCTACGAGCAGTACTTC
TRBV28,TRBD2,.,TRBJ2-1,CASSSPGLAGVDGFF,TGTGCCAGCAGTTCCCCGGGACTAGCGGGAGTGGATGGGTTCTTC
TRBV7-3,TRBD1,once,TRBJ2-1,CASSLKTGLSNEQFF,TGTGCCAGCAGCTTAAAGACAGGGTTAAGCAATGAGCAGTTCTTC
TRBV7-2,TRBD1,.,TRBJ2-4,CASSSDRGNSNIQYF,TGTGCCAGCAGCTCCGACAGGGGGAACTCGAACATTCAGTACTTC
TRBV29-1,TRBD2,.,TRBJ2-2,CSVIASGANTGELFF,TGCAGCGTTATCGCTAGCGGGGCGAACACCGGGGAGCTGTTTTTT
TRBV5-1,.,.,TRBJ1-1,CASSPIGLLNTEAFF,TGCGCCAGCAGTCCTATTGGGTTGTTGAACACTGAAGCTTTCTTT
TRBV18,.,.,TRBJ1-1,CASSHPGTDEAFF,TGTGCCAGCTCGCACCCCGGGACCGATGAAGCTTTCTTT
TRBV5-1,TRBD1,.,TRBJ1-4,CASTPDRANEKLFF,TGCGCCAGCACCCCTGACAGGGCTAATGAAAAACTGTTTTTT
TRBV13,.,.,TRBJ1-4,CASSLREGDEKLFF,TGTGCCAGCAGCCTCAGGGAGGGGGATGAAAAACTGTTTTTT
TRBV9,.,once,TRBJ2-2,CASSVGDFNTGELFF,TGTGCCAGCAGCGTCGGGGATTTTAACACCGGGGAGCTGTTTTTT
TRBV6-4,.,.,TRBJ1-1,CASSTDGASDTEAFF,TGTGCCAGCAGCACGGACGGGGCTTCGGACACTGAAGCTTTCTTT
TRBV11-1,.,.,TRBJ1-1,CASSLVGGMNTEAFF,TGTGCCAGCAGCTTAGTTGGGGGAATGAACACTGAAGCTTTCTTT
TRBV7-8,TRBD2,once,TRBJ2-3,CASSLTYGLATDTQYF,TGTGCCAGCAGCTTGACGTACGGACTAGCCACAGATACGCAGTATTTT
TRBV7-9,TRBD1,.,TRBJ1-1,CASSLVGTGNFLAFF,TGTGCCAGCAGCTTAGTGGGGACAGGGAATTTCCTAGCTTTCTTT
TRBV27,TRBD2,.,TRBJ2-7,CASQLRQPSGGSYEQYF,TGTGCCAGCCAACTAAGGCAACCCAGCGGGGGCTCCTACGAGCAGTACTTC
TRBV6-1,.,.,TRBJ2-7,CASSSSWYEQYF,TGTGCCAGCAGTTCTTCTTGGTACGAGCAGTACTTC
TRBV19,.,.,TRBJ1-2,CAIGQGTYGYTF,TGTGCCATTGGGCAGGGGACCTATGGCTACACCTTC
TRBV5-4,.,.,TRBJ1-1,CASSLMGINTEAFF,TGTGCCAGCAGCTTAATGGGGATAAACACTGAAGCTTTCTTT
TRBV6-6,.,.,TRBJ2-7,CASSYVPGLPGDEQYF,TGTGCCAGCAGTTACGTTCCTGGACTACCAGGGGACGAGCAGTACTTC
TRBV15,.,.,TRBJ1-5,CATSGTGNQPQHF,TGTGCCACCAGCGGTACAGGGAATCAGCCCCAGCATTTT
TRBV5-6,.,.,TRBJ1-1,CASSLTGRNTEAFF,TGTGCCAGCAGCTTGACAGGGCGTAACACTGAAGCTTTCTTT
TRBV7-6,.,once,TRBJ1-1,CASSSRSDPNTEAFF,TGTGCCAGCAGCTCCCGGTCCGATCCGAACACTGAAGCTTTCTTT
TRBV28,.,.,TRBJ2-1,CASSLKVAQQFF,TGTGCCAGCAGTTTAAAGGTCGCCCAGCAGTTCTTC
TRBV19,TRBD1,.,TRBJ1-2,CASEQGNGYTF,TGTGCCAGTGAACAGGGGAATGGCTACACCTTC
TRBV10-1,.,.,TRBJ2-1,CASSDAKKQFF,TGCGCCAGCAGTGATGCGAAGAAGCAGTTCTTC
TRBV13,.,.,TRBJ1-4,CASSLGHRVEKLFF,TGTGCCAGCAGCTTAGGCCACAGGGTTGAAAAACTGTTTTTT
TRBV5-4,.,.,TRBJ1-5,CASSRDNQPQHF,TGTGCCAGCAGTCGAGATAATCAGCCCCAGCATTTT